This entry lists 10 T cell receptor beta chains sequenced from one sample in a study of blood T cell repertoires in COVID-19. Only in-frame clones appear in the TCRdb table, and some are missing; sequencing was by immunoSEQ multiplex PCR. Among 150,000 to 200,000 clones, approximately 80% were seen once, and the ten largest hold less than 7%. Sequencing was done on a sample of peripheral blood. The receptor set was obtained from a man between 60 and 75 years old with acute or convalescent COVID-19.

The chain carries TRBV3-1 (or the pseudogene TRBV3-2) and TRBJ1-2, with TRBD1 matching over 9 bases. The CDR3 totals 15 residues. The V gene's germline CDR1 is LGHDT and CDR2 YNNKEL (reference sequence). The trim removed 5 bases at V and 2 bases at J, leaving 6 bases unmatched. The CDR3 DNA is TGTGCCAGCAGCGTGTCCGGACAGGGGAACTATGGCTACACCTTC. Protein sequence: CASSVSGQGNYGYTF.

This clone has more than one count but fewer than ten. This rearrangement joins TRBV3-1 (or the pseudogene TRBV3-2) to TRBJ2-5, with 7 positions matching TRBD1. J gave up 5 bases and V 6 bases, and 3 bases lay outside the gene matches. Germline loops: CDR1 LGHDT, CDR2 YNNKEL (reference sequence). The CDR3 totals 12 residues. The CDR3 nucleotides are TGTGCCAGCAGGTCCAGGGGGGAGACCCAGTACTTC. Translated, it gives CASRSRGETQYF.

The V gene is TRBV27, the J gene TRBJ2-7; TRBD1 aligns across 7 bases. The germline CDR1 and CDR2 sequences are MNHEY and SMNVEV (reference sequence). The V gene end was trimmed by 7 bases and the J gene end by 7 bases; junction bases not matched to a gene: 7. This CDR3 is built from 12 residues. The CDR3 sequence: CASIDRVGEQYF. The DNA of the CDR3 is TGTGCCAGCATCGACAGGGTAGGGGAGCAGTACTTC.

The CDR3 region is CASGFIAGGLTDTQYF. CDR3 DNA: TGTGCCAGCGGTTTTATAGCGGGGGGGCTGACAGATACGCAGTATTTT. The V call is TRBV6-2 or TRBV6-3, the J call TRBJ2-3; TRBD2 matches 11 bases. This CDR3 region has 16 residues. The J segment lost 3 bases and the V segment lost 8 bases, leaving 10 bases of the junction unmatched. Germline assignment: CDR1 MNHEY and CDR2 SVGEGT.

This clone occurred a few times. The chain combines TRBV7-9 with TRBJ2-7, with TRBD2 matching 8 bases. The CDR3 sequence is 12 residues long. Germline CDR1 is SEHNR and CDR2 is FQNEAQ (reference sequence). V lost 5 bases, J lost 6 bases, and 3 bases stayed unmatched. CDR3 loop: CASSLTSGEQYF. CDR3 DNA sequence: TGTGCCAGCAGCCTTACTAGCGGCGAGCAGTACTTC. Complete variable domain (other parts from reference TRBV7-9 and TRBJ2-7): DTGVSQNPRHKITKRGQNVTFRCDPISEHNRLYWYRQTLGQGPEFLTYFQNEAQLEKSRLLSDRFSAERPKGSFSTLEIQRTEQGDSAMYLCASSLTSGEQYFGPGTRLTVT.

The rearrangement joins TRBV5-6 to TRBJ2-1; 7 bases agree with TRBD2. There are 15 residues in the CDR3. Germline values: CDR1 SGHDT, CDR2 YYEEEE. The V segment lost 1 base and the J segment 4 bases; nucleotides outside the gene matches: 5. This CDR3 reads CASSLKRGVYNEQFF. In DNA, the CDR3 is TGTGCCAGCAGCTTGAAACGGGGGGTTTACAATGAGCAGTTCTTC. Full variable domain (missing parts from reference TRBV5-6 and TRBJ2-1): DAGVTQSPTHLIKTRGQQVTLRCSPKSGHDTVSWYQQALGQGPQFIFQYYEEEERQRGNFPDRFSGHQFPNYSSELNVNALLLGDSALYLCASSLKRGVYNEQFFGPGTRLTVL.

The chain combines TRBV9 with TRBJ2-3; the D gene is possibly TRBD1 (5 bases). V lost 0 bases and J lost 1, with 12 bases in between. The CDR3 contains 16 residues. Germline-derived CDR1 and CDR2 are SGDLS and YYNGEE. CDR3 loop: CASSVDTGPRTDTQYF. CDR3 nucleotides: TGTGCCAGCAGCGTAGATACAGGACCCCGCACAGATACGCAGTATTTT.

V and J are TRBV30 and TRBJ1-6, with D perhaps TRBD1 (6 bases). CDR3 size: 14 residues. CDR1 and CDR2 from the germline V gene are GTSNPN and SVGIG (reference sequence). V lost 0 bases to trimming and J lost 8 bases, with 11 bases between them. CDR3 bases: TGTGCCTGGAGTGTTGTGAACAGGGATTCACCCCTCCACTTT. Translated, it gives CAWSVVNRDSPLHF.

The CDR3 DNA reads TGTGCCAGCAGCTACAGGGTCCACGAGCAGTACTTC. Residues: CASSYRVHEQYF. The rearrangement uses TRBV7-9 and TRBJ2-7; D is possibly TRBD1 (6 bases). V lost 4 bases to trimming and J lost 5 bases, with 9 bases between them. The CDR3 length is 12 residues. Germline CDR1 reads SEHNR; CDR2 reads FQNEAQ (reference sequence).

The rearrangement links TRBV28 to TRBJ2-3, with 12 nucleotides matching TRBD2. This CDR3 spans 15 amino acids. Germline V gene lookup returns CDR1 MDHEN and CDR2 SYDVKM. V gave up 3 bases and J gave up 5 bases; unmatched junction bases: 3. CDR3: CASSFVLAGGDTQYF. The CDR3 bases are TGTGCCAGCAGTTTCGTACTAGCGGGAGGAGATACGCAGTATTTT.